This TCR beta chain was recovered during a study of CD4+ T cells in melanoma. With regard to this clone: Antigen: not known.

General study findings and limits: A reported correlation linked neoantigen-specific CD4+ T cells to CD8+, macrophage and B cell function. Diverse differentiation states were reported for melanoma neoantigen-specific CD4+ T cells.

TCRdb keeps only in-frame clones here, not all; method: immunoSEQ multiplex PCR. The sample records about 50,000 clones, approximately 89% being singletons. The sequenced sample was peripheral blood. This sequence originates from a human donor with melanoma.

This CDR3 is CASSATGTSSSYEQYF. For the CDR3, the DNA is TGTGCCAGCAGCGCCACCGGGACGTCAAGCTCCTACGAGCAGTACTTC. This chain joins TRBV7-9 and TRBJ2-7; the D call may be TRBD1 or TRBD2 (5 bases each). The germline V gene has CDR1 SEHNR and CDR2 FQNEAQ (reference sequence). V was cut by 5 bases and J by 0 bases, with 17 bases left in between. CDR3 length: 16 amino acids.